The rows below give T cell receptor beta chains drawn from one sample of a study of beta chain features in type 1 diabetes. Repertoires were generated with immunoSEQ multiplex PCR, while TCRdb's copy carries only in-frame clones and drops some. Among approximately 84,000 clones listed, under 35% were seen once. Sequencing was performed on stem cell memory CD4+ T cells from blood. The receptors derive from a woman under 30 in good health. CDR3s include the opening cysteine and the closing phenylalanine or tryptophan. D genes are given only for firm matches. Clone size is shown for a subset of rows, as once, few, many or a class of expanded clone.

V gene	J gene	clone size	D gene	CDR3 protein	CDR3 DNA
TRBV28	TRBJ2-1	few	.	CASSLLGVEQFF	TGTGCCAGCAGTTTATTGGGCGTTGAGCAGTTCTTC
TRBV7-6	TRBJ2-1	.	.	CASSRGPEYNEQFF	TGTGCCAGCAGCCGCGGGCCCGAATACAATGAGCAGTTCTTC
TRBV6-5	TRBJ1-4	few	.	CASSYSPQATNEKLFF	TGTGCCAGCAGTTACTCACCCCAGGCAACTAATGAAAAACTGTTTTTT
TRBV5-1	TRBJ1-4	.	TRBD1	CASRFQGASNEKLFF	TGCGCCAGCAGATTCCAGGGGGCTTCTAATGAAAAACTGTTTTTT
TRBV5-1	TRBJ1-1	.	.	CASSLGGTNTEAFF	TGCGCCAGCAGCTTAGGGGGAACGAACACTGAAGCTTTCTTT
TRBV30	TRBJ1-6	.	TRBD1	CAWSRGQGFDF	TGTGCCTGGAGTAGGGGACAGGGTTTCGACTTT
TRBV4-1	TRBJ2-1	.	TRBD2	CASSQEGSGRADNEQFF	TGCGCCAGCAGCCAAGAGGGTAGCGGGAGGGCCGACAATGAGCAGTTCTTC
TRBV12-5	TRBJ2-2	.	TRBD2	CASGLDGWTSGSPGELFF	TGTGCTAGTGGTTTGGACGGTTGGACTAGCGGGAGCCCCGGGGAGCTGTTTTTT
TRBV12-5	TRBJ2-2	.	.	CASTWSNTGELFF	TGTGCTAGTACCTGGAGCAACACCGGGGAGCTGTTTTTT
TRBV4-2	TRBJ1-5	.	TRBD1	CASSRGDRSNQPQHF	TGTGCCAGCAGCCGGGGGGACAGGAGCAATCAGCCCCAGCATTTT
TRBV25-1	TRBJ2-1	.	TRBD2	CASSESGSGSFEQFF	TGTGCCAGCAGTGAATCAGGGAGCGGGAGTTTTGAGCAGTTCTTC
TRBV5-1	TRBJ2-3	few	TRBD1	CASSSWDRGKDTQYF	TGCGCCAGCAGCTCGTGGGACAGGGGAAAAGATACGCAGTATTTT
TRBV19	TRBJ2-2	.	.	CASSGRQANTGELFF	TGTGCCAGTAGTGGCCGACAGGCGAACACCGGGGAGCTGTTTTTT
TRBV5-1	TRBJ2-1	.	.	CASSLGTANNEQFF	TGCGCCAGCAGCTTGGGGACAGCTAACAATGAGCAGTTCTTC
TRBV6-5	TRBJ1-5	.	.	CASSLTGNQPQHF	TGTGCCAGCAGTTTAACAGGGAATCAGCCCCAGCATTTT
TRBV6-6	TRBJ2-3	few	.	CASSPFRDAYTQYF	TGTGCCAGCAGTCCCTTCCGGGATGCTTATACGCAGTATTTT
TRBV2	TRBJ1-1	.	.	CASSPQFGGPSTEAFF	TGTGCCAGCAGCCCGCAATTCGGGGGGCCTAGCACTGAAGCTTTCTTT
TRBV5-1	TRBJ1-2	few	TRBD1	CASSLYEDRVGYGYTF	TGCGCCAGCAGCTTGTATGAGGACAGGGTGGGATATGGCTACACCTTC
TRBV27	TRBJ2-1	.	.	CASSLSEGRDEQFF	TGTGCCAGCAGTTTATCGGAGGGAAGAGATGAGCAGTTCTTC
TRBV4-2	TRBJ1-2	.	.	CASSRESFNYGYTF	TGTGCCAGCAGTAGGGAGTCCTTTAACTATGGCTACACCTTC
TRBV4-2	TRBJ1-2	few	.	CASATAKLGYGYTF	TGTGCCAGCGCGACAGCAAAATTGGGCTATGGCTACACCTTC
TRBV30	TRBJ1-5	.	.	CAWRDSSDQPQHF	TGTGCCTGGAGGGACAGCTCGGATCAGCCCCAGCATTTT
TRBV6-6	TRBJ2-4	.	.	CASSYLVSKNIQYF	TGTGCCAGCAGTTACTTGGTTAGCAAAAACATTCAGTACTTC
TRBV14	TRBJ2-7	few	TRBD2	CASSQRGGYEQYF	TGTGCCAGCAGCCAACGGGGGGGCTACGAGCAGTACTTC
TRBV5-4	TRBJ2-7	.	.	CASSPPGTLGEQYF	TGTGCCAGCAGCCCTCCCGGGACTCTCGGCGAGCAGTACTTC
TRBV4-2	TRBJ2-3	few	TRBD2	CASSRRALAGGGFDTQYF	TGTGCCAGCAGCCGGAGGGCCTTAGCGGGAGGTGGGTTTGATACGCAGTATTTT
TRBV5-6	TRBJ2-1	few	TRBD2	CASSFTLAGVYEQFF	TGTGCCAGCAGCTTTACACTAGCGGGAGTGTATGAGCAGTTCTTC
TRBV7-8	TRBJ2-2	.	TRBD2	CAAGSTSGITGELFF	TGTGCCGCGGGCTCGACTAGCGGGATTACCGGGGAGCTGTTTTTT
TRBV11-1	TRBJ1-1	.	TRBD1	CASSFSPTGGTEAFF	TGTGCCAGCAGCTTCTCCCCCACAGGGGGAACTGAAGCTTTCTTT
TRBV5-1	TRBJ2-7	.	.	CASSPTPGAYEQYF	TGCGCCAGCAGCCCTACCCCAGGGGCCTACGAGCAGTACTTC
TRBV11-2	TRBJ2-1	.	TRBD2	CASSLEGTTDEQFF	TGTGCCAGCAGCTTAGAGGGGACTACCGATGAGCAGTTCTTC
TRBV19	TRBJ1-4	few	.	CASSMREAGEKLFF	TGTGCCAGTAGTATGCGGGAGGCAGGAGAAAAACTGTTTTTT
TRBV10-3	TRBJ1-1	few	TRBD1	CATQGKVTNTEAFF	TGTGCCACACAGGGGAAGGTAACGAACACTGAAGCTTTCTTT
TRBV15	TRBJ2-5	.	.	CATSRDSDQETQYF	TGTGCCACCAGCCGAGACAGCGATCAAGAGACCCAGTACTTC
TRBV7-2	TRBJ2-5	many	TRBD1	CASSSGTGGETQYF	TGTGCCAGCAGCTCGGGGACAGGGGGAGAGACCCAGTACTTC
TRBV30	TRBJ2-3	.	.	CAWSLTHTQYF	TGTGCCTGGAGCCTAACCCATACGCAGTATTTT
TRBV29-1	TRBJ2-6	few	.	CSAAVAGANVLTF	TGCAGCGCCGCAGTGGCTGGGGCCAACGTCCTGACTTTC
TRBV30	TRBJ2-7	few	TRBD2	CACHHTSGTYEQYF	TGTGCCTGTCACCATACTAGCGGGACGTACGAGCAGTACTTC
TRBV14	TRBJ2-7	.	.	CASSQDRIHGVDEQYF	TGTGCCAGCAGCCAAGATAGGATACACGGAGTGGACGAGCAGTACTTC
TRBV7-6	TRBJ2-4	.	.	CASSLVLGDIQYF	TGTGCCAGCAGCTTAGTTTTGGGAGACATTCAGTACTTC
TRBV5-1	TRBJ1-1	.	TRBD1	CASSIQGALNTEAFF	TGCGCCAGCAGCATCCAGGGGGCGTTGAACACTGAAGCTTTCTTT
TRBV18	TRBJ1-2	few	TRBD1	CASSLSDRVGGYTF	TGTGCCAGCTCACTTTCCGACAGGGTTGGAGGCTACACCTTC
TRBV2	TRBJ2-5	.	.	CASSVEGRETQYF	TGTGCCAGCAGTGTCGAAGGGAGAGAGACCCAGTACTTC
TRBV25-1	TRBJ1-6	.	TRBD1	CASSEWTGEFSPLHF	TGTGCCAGCAGTGAATGGACAGGGGAATTTTCACCCCTCCACTTT
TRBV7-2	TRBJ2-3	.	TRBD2	CASSNPGTSPDTQYF	TGTGCCAGCAGCAACCCCGGGACTAGCCCAGATACGCAGTATTTT
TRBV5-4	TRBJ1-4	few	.	CASSLTGGGEKLFF	TGTGCCAGCAGCTTGACCGGGGGTGGTGAAAAACTGTTTTTT
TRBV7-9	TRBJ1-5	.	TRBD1	CASSLTGQVNQPQHF	TGTGCCAGCAGCTTAACCGGACAGGTGAATCAGCCCCAGCATTTT
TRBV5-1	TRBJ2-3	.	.	CASSPIRQADTQYF	TGCGCCAGCAGCCCGATCAGGCAGGCTGATACGCAGTATTTT
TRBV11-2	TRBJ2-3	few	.	CASRSTTDSRSGTDTQYF	TGTGCCAGCAGATCGACCACGGACTCGCGGTCGGGCACAGATACGCAGTATTTT
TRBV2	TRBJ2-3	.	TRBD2	CASRERGAGTDTQYF	TGTGCCAGCAGGGAGCGGGGGGCGGGCACAGATACGCAGTATTTT
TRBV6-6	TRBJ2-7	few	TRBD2	CASSWGAGVGEQYF	TGTGCCAGCAGTTGGGGAGCGGGAGTGGGCGAGCAGTACTTC
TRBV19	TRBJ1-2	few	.	CASSMAGVRDGYTF	TGTGCCAGTAGTATGGCAGGGGTTAGAGATGGCTACACCTTC
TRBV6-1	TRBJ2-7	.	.	CASSEGSGPFGEQYF	TGTGCCAGCAGTGAAGGTAGCGGACCATTCGGTGAGCAGTACTTC